The next 18 T cell receptor beta chains were all read from a single sample in a study of blood T cell repertoires in COVID-19. The table came from immunoSEQ multiplex PCR; TCRdb's copy has only in-frame clones and leaves some out. The sample carries 200,000 to 250,000 clones, approximately 78% recorded once. Sequenced input: peripheral blood. The receptors were gathered from a woman aged 40 to 55 with acute or convalescent COVID-19.

The chain recombines TRBV7-2 with TRBJ1-5, with D perhaps matching TRBD1 (6 bases). Germline-derived CDR1 and CDR2 are SGHTA and FQGNSA. CDR3 length equals 15 residues. V was trimmed by 5 bases and J by 9 bases, leaving 20 bases between them. CDR3 amino acids: CASSLLPQGGWPQHF. CDR3 in DNA: TGTGCCAGCAGCCTCTTACCACAGGGTGGTTGGCCCCAGCATTTT.

V gene TRBV14 combines with J gene TRBJ2-2; 12 bases match TRBD2. The CDR3 sequence is 18 residues long. Germline CDR1 is SGHDN and CDR2 is FVKESK. The V segment lost 4 bases and the J segment 2 bases; nucleotides outside the gene matches: 8. This CDR3 is CASSPTSGSPTNTGELFF. CDR3 coding DNA: TGTGCCAGCAGCCCGACTAGCGGGAGTCCGACTAACACCGGGGAGCTGTTTTTT.

J is TRBJ2-7 and V is TRBV11-2; D is unclear. Trimming took 4 bases from V and 4 from J, leaving 11 bases between them. The CDR3 totals 13 residues. Germline CDR1 and CDR2: SGHAT and FQNNGV. CDR3 amino acids: CASSSGIGYEQYF. The CDR3 bases are TGTGCCAGCAGCTCAGGTATCGGATACGAGCAGTACTTC.

This clone was recorded once. This rearrangement joins TRBV4-1 to TRBJ2-1; maybe TRBD2 (6 bases). This CDR3 has 13 residues. The V gene lost 5 bases and the J gene lost 2 bases, with 7 bases spanning the gap. CDR1 MGHRA and CDR2 YSYEKL come from the germline V gene. The CDR3 sequence: CASSGGTYNEQFF. CDR3 sequence (DNA): TGCGCCAGCAGCGGGGGGACCTACAATGAGCAGTTCTTC.

The table lists this clone with a few counts. The genes are TRBV9 and TRBJ1-3; D uncertain. The CDR3 contains 13 residues. V was cut by 3 bases and J by 4 bases, with 8 bases left in between. Germline V gene lookup returns CDR1 SGDLS and CDR2 YYNGEE. The CDR3 DNA sequence: TGTGCCAGCAGCGGCAGTTTGGGAAACACCATATATTTT. It specifies CASSGSLGNTIYF.

V usage is TRBV15 and J usage is TRBJ1-2, with D unclear. Trimming left V 0 bases short and J 1 base short, with 18 bases between. Looked up from germline, CDR1 is LNHNV and CDR2 is YYDKDF (reference sequence). This CDR3 has 18 residues. As DNA, the CDR3 is TGTGCCACCAGCAGAGATGTAGGTTCAGGAACCCTTAACTATGGCTACACCTTC. This encodes CATSRDVGSGTLNYGYTF. Filled out from reference TRBV15 and TRBJ1-2, the complete variable domain reads DAMVIQNPRYQVTQFGKPVTLSCSQTLNHNVMYWYQQKSSQAPKLLFHYYDKDFNNEADTPDNFQSRRPNTSFCFLDIRSPGLGDTAMYLCATSRDVGSGTLNYGYTFGSGTRLTVV.

The chain is built from TRBV10-3 and TRBJ2-3; possible D gene TRBD2, 5 bases. Germline V gives CDR1 ENHRY, CDR2 SYGVKD. V lost 7 bases and J lost 8, with 22 bases in between. The CDR3 sequence is 15 residues long. The CDR3: CAINDPGRGEGTQYF. The CDR3 DNA reads TGTGCCATCAACGACCCGGGCCGGGGAGAAGGTACGCAGTATTTT.

The rearrangement links TRBV19 to TRBJ1-1, with D unresolved. CDR3 length: 13 amino acids. Germline-derived CDR1 and CDR2 are LNHDA and SQIVND (reference sequence). V was trimmed by 2 bases and J by 1 base, leaving 5 bases between them. The chain's CDR3 is CASSILGNTEAFF. The CDR3 coding sequence is TGTGCCAGTAGTATACTCGGGAACACTGAAGCTTTCTTT.

The chain combines TRBV20-1 with TRBJ1-4; 8 bases match TRBD1. V was pared by 3 bases and J by 0 bases, with 6 bases of the junction left unmatched. The CDR3 extends over 16 amino acids. CDR1 and CDR2 (germline): DFQATT, SNEGSKA (reference sequence). CDR3 sequence: CSASRGQVATNEKLFF. CDR3 in DNA: TGCAGTGCTAGTAGGGGACAGGTCGCAACTAATGAAAAACTGTTTTTT.

V usage is TRBV6-2 or TRBV6-3 and J usage is TRBJ2-2; the match to TRBD2 covers 14 bases. V lost 4 bases and J lost 5; bases outside the gene matches: 9. The germline CDR1 and CDR2 sequences are MNHEY and SVGEGT. The CDR3 covers 18 residues. The chain's CDR3 is CASSSLPGLAGVTGELFF. The CDR3 DNA reads TGTGCCAGCAGTTCCCTTCCGGGACTAGCGGGAGTAACCGGGGAGCTGTTTTTT.

The V call is TRBV6-4, the J call TRBJ2-7; TRBD2 matches at 8 bases. Per the germline V gene, CDR1 is MRHNA and CDR2 is SNTAGT. V was pared by 5 bases and J by 2 bases, with 5 bases of the junction left unmatched. The length of the CDR3 is 14 residues. Here the CDR3 DNA reads TGTGCCAGCAGTTGGACTAGCATCCCCTACGAGCAGTACTTC. This sequence encodes CASSWTSIPYEQYF.

The CDR3 DNA follows: TGCGCCAGCACCTTGAGCGAGGCTTCCCTCGAGCAGTACTTC. Translating gives CASTLSEASLEQYF. V usage is TRBV10-2 and J usage is TRBJ2-7; D remains ambiguous. The CDR3 spans 14 residues. The ends were cut back, 7 bases at V and 6 bases at J, with 19 bases in the middle. CDR1 WSHSY and CDR2 SAAADI come from the germline V gene.

V gene TRBV3-1 (or the pseudogene TRBV3-2) combines with J gene TRBJ2-1, with 9 nucleotides matching TRBD2. The CDR3 totals 16 residues. Trimming at V came to 4 bases and at J to 2 bases, leaving 6 bases not matched to a gene. The germline gives CDR1 LGHDT, CDR2 YNNKEL (reference sequence). CDR3 DNA sequence: TGTGCCAGCAGCCTCCGACGACTAGCGGCCTACAATGAGCAGTTCTTC. Its translation: CASSLRRLAAYNEQFF.

J is TRBJ2-7 and V is TRBV24-1, with 7 bases that match TRBD2. With V trimmed by 4 bases and J by 3 bases, 8 bases remained unmatched. Germline lookup yields CDR1 KGHDR and CDR2 SFDVKD. The CDR3 sequence is 15 residues long. CDR3 sequence reads: CATSEGGTVGYEQYF. DNA for the CDR3: TGTGCCACCAGTGAGGGGGGGACTGTTGGCTACGAGCAGTACTTC.

V usage is TRBV3-1 (or the pseudogene TRBV3-2) and J usage is TRBJ2-7, with 10 bases matching TRBD1. The germline V gene encodes CDR1 LGHDT and CDR2 YNNKEL (reference sequence). The CDR3 is 14 residues long. Germline trimming cut 5 bases from V and 3 bases from J; bases unmatched to any gene: 4. The CDR3 here is CASSSGQGSYEQYF. The CDR3 DNA is TGTGCCAGCAGCTCGGGACAGGGGAGCTACGAGCAGTACTTC.

The V gene is TRBV27, the J gene TRBJ2-1, with TRBD2 identical over 7 bases. Trimming at V came to 3 bases and at J to 6 bases, leaving 8 bases not matched to a gene. This CDR3 has 15 residues. Germline assignment: CDR1 MNHEY and CDR2 SMNVEV (reference sequence). The CDR3 loop is CASSFAGAGVNEQFF. CDR3 nucleotide sequence: TGTGCCAGCAGTTTTGCGGGAGCCGGGGTCAATGAGCAGTTCTTC.

The V and J genes are TRBV5-1 and TRBJ2-5, with 14 bases fitting TRBD2. The trim removed 4 bases at V and 5 bases at J, leaving 10 bases unmatched. The CDR3 contains 17 residues. Germline V gene data show CDR1 as SGHRS and CDR2 as YFSETQ. CDR3 DNA: TGCGCCAGCAGCACCGGATCGACTAGCGGGGGGGCGGAGACCCAGTACTTC. It is translated as CASSTGSTSGGAETQYF.

This chain connects TRBV5-6 to TRBJ1-2; perhaps TRBD1 as D (6 bases). V lost 0 bases to trimming and J lost 0 bases, with 15 bases between them. Per the germline V gene, CDR1 is SGHDT and CDR2 is YYEEEE. The CDR3 is made up of 17 amino acids. The CDR3 reads CASSLEAGADTNYGYTF. The CDR3 bases are TGTGCCAGCAGCTTGGAGGCAGGGGCAGATACTAACTATGGCTACACCTTC.